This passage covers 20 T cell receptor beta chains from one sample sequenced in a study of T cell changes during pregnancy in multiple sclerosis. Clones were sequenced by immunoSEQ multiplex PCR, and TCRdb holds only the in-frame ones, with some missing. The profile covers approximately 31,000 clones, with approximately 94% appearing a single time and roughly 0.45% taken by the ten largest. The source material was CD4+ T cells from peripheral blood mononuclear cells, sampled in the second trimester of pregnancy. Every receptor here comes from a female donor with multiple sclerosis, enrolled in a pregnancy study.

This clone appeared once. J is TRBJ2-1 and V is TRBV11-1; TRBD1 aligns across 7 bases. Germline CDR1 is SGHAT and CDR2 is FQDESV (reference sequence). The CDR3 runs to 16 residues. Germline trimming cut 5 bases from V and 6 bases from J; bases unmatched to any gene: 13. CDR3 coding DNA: TGTGCCAGCAGCCCGACGGGACAGTCTGGCGGCAATGAGCAGTTCTTC. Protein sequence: CASSPTGQSGGNEQFF.

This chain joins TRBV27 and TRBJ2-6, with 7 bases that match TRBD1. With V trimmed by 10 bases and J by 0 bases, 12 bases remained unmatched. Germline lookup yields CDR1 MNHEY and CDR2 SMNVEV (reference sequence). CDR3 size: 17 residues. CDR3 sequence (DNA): TGTGCCACCCGTAGGACAGGCACTAGCTCTGGGGCCAACGTCCTGACTTTC. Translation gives CATRRTGTSSGANVLTF.

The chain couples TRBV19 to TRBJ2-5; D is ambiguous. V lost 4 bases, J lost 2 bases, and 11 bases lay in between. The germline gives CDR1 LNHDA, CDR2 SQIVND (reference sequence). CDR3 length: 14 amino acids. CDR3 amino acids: CASSSPTVQETQYF. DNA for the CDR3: TGTGCCAGTAGTAGCCCCACAGTACAAGAGACCCAGTACTTC.

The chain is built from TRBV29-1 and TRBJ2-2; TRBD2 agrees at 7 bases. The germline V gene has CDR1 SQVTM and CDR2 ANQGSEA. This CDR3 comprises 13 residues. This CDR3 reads CGGGGSSTGELFF. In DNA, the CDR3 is TGCGGCGGAGGCGGGAGTTCAACCGGGGAGCTGTTTTTT.

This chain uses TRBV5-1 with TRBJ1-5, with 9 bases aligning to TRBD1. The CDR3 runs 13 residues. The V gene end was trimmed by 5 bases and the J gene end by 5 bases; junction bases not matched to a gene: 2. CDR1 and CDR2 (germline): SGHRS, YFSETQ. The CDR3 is CASRQGAHQPQHF. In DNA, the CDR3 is TGCGCCAGCAGACAGGGGGCCCATCAGCCCCAGCATTTT.

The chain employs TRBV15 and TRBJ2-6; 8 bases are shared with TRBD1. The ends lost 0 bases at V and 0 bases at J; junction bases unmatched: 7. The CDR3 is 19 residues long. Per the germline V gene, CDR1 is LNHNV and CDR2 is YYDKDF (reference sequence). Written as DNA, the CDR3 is TGTGCCACCAGCAGAGATCTGGGACAGGACTACTCTGGGGCCAACGTCCTGACTTTC. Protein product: CATSRDLGQDYSGANVLTF.

CDR3 in amino acids: CASSSGTPHQPQHF. CDR3 DNA sequence: TGCGCCAGCAGCTCCGGGACACCCCATCAGCCCCAGCATTTT. The genes are TRBV5-1 and TRBJ1-5; D perhaps matches TRBD1 (6 bases). Germline CDR1 SGHRS, CDR2 YFSETQ. There are 14 residues in the CDR3. The ends were cut back, 3 bases at V and 5 bases at J, with 12 bases in the middle.

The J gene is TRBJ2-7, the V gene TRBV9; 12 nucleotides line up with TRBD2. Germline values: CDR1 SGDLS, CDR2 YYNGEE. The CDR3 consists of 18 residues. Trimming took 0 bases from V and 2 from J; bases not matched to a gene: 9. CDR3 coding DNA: TGTGCCAGCAGCGTAGGACTAGCGGGGGAAGCCGTCCCCTACGAGCAGTACTTC. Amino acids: CASSVGLAGEAVPYEQYF.

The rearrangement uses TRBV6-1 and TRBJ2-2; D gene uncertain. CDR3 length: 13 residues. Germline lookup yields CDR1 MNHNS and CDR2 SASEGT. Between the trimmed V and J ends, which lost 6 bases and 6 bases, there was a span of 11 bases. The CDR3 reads CASSAGVAGELFF. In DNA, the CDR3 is TGTGCCAGCAGCGCCGGAGTGGCCGGGGAGCTGTTTTTT.

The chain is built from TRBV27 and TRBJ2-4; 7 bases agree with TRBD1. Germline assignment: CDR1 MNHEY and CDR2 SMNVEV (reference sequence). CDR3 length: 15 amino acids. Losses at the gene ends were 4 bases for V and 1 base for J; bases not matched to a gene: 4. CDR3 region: CASSSPTGAKNIQYF. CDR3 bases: TGTGCCAGCAGTTCGCCGACAGGGGCCAAAAACATTCAGTACTTC.

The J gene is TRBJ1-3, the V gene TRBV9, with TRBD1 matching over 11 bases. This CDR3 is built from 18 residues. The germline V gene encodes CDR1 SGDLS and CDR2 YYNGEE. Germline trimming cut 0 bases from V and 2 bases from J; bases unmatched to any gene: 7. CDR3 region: CASSVATGQGAAGNTIYF. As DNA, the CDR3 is TGTGCCAGCAGCGTAGCTACCGGACAGGGGGCCGCTGGAAACACCATATATTTT.

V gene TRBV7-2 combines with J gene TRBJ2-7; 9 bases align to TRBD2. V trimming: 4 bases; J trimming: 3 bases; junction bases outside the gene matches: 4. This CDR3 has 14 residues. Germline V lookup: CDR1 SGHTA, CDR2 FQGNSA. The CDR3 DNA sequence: TGTGCCAGCAGCTCGGGACTAGCAGGCTACGAGCAGTACTTC. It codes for CASSSGLAGYEQYF.

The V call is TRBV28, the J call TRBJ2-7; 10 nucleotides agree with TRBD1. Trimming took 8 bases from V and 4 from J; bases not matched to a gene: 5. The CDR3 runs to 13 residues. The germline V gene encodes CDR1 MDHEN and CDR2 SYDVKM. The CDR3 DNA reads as TGTGCCAGCTTGCCGGGACAGGGGTACGAGCAGTACTTC. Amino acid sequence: CASLPGQGYEQYF.

CDR3 bases: TGCGCCAGCAGCTTGCCCGGGACAGGAATTAATGAAAAACTGTTTTTT. Translated: CASSLPGTGINEKLFF. The chain carries TRBV5-1 and TRBJ1-4; the match to TRBD1 covers 8 bases. Trimming removed 1 base from V and 4 bases from J; junction bases left unmatched: 6. The CDR3 sequence is 16 residues long. CDR1 is SGHRS, CDR2 YFSETQ, per germline.

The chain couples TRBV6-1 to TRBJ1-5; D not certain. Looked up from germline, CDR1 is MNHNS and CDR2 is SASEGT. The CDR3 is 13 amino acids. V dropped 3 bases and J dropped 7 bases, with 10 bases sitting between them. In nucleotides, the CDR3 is TGTGCCAGCAGTGATGGAGTTTGGCAGCCCCAGCATTTT. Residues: CASSDGVWQPQHF.

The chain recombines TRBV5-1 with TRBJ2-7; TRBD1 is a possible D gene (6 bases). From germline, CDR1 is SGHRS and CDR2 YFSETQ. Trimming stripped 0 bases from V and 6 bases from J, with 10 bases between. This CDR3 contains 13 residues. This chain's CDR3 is CASSLETGGEQYF. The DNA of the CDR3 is TGCGCCAGCAGCTTGGAGACAGGAGGCGAGCAGTACTTC.

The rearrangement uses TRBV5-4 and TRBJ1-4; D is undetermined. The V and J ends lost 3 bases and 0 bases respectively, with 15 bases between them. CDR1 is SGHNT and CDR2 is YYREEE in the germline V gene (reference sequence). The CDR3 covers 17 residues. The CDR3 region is CASSSTPRFATNEKLFF. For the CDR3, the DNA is TGTGCCAGCAGCTCAACTCCTAGATTTGCAACTAATGAAAAACTGTTTTTT.

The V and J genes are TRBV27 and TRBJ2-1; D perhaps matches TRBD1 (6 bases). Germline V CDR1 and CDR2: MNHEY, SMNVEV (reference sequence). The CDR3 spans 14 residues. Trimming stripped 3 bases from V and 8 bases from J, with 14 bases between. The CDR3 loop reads CASSFRPGAHEQFF. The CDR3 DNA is TGTGCCAGCAGTTTCCGACCAGGGGCTCATGAGCAGTTCTTC.

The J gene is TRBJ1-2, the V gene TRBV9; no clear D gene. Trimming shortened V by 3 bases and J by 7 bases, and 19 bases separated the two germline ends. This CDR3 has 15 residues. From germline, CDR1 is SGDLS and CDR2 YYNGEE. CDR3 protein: CASSAQMGVGRGYTF. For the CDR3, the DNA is TGTGCCAGCAGCGCCCAGATGGGTGTGGGCCGTGGCTACACCTTC.

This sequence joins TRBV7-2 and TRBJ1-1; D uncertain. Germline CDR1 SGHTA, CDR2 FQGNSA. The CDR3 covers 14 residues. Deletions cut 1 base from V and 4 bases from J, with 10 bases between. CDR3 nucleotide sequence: TGTGCCAGCAGCTTAGGCAGTCGTGGCACTGAAGCTTTCTTT. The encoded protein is CASSLGSRGTEAFF. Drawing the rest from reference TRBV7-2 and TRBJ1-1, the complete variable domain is GAGVSQSPSNKVTEKGKDVELRCDPISGHTALYWYRQSLGQGLEFLIYFQGNSAPDKSGLPSDRFSAERTGGSVSTLTIQRTQQEDSAVYLCASSLGSRGTEAFFGQGTRLTVV.